The 24 T cell receptor beta chains below come from one sample, sequenced in a study of blood T cell repertoires in COVID-19. Only in-frame clones appear in the TCRdb table, and some are missing; sequencing was by immunoSEQ multiplex PCR. The sample includes about 120,000 clones, approximately 87% seen only once; the top ten take 25% to 35%. The sample taken for sequencing was peripheral blood. These receptors all come from a woman aged 65 to 85 with acute or convalescent COVID-19.

This clone was observed a handful of times. The genes are TRBV6-5 and TRBJ2-5; maybe TRBD1 (6 bases). There are 15 residues in the CDR3. Trimming removed 0 bases from V and 7 bases from J, with 15 bases in between. Germline V gives CDR1 MNHEY, CDR2 SVGAGI. CDR3 in amino acids: CASSYSSQGMWTQYF. The CDR3 DNA reads as TGTGCCAGCAGTTACTCGTCTCAGGGGATGTGGACCCAGTACTTC.

This chain joins TRBV9 and TRBJ1-2, with D perhaps TRBD1 (5 bases). The CDR3 totals 12 residues. The V end was cut by 4 bases, the J end by 4 bases, with 8 bases between. Germline CDR1 reads SGDLS; CDR2 reads YYNGEE. Written as DNA, the CDR3 is TGTGCCAGCAGCCCGGACACCTATGGCTACACCTTC. It codes for CASSPDTYGYTF.

The J gene is TRBJ2-1, the V gene TRBV19; D may be TRBD1 (7 bases). The CDR3 runs to 17 residues. V was shortened by 0 bases and J by 4 bases, with 16 bases between the two germline ends. CDR1 LNHDA and CDR2 SQIVND come from the germline V gene (reference sequence). DNA of the CDR3: TGTGCCAGTAGTATAGAGGGCGGGACAGTGACGTACAATGAGCAGTTCTTC. Encoded protein: CASSIEGGTVTYNEQFF.

The chain couples TRBV28 to TRBJ1-5; D remains unclear. This CDR3 has 14 residues. CDR1 is MDHEN and CDR2 is SYDVKM in the germline V gene. V lost 6 bases and J lost 4, with 13 bases in between. The CDR3 nucleotides read TGTGCCAGCAGACCCGGGAGGCGGAATCAGCCCCAGCATTTT. Its protein product is CASRPGRRNQPQHF.

The chain has TRBV2 and TRBJ1-5, with 9 bases fitting TRBD1. Per germline, CDR1 SNHLY and CDR2 FYNNEI. The CDR3 has 15 residues. After removal of 6 bases from V and 1 base from J, the junction contained 4 bases not matched to a gene. The CDR3 loop reads CASRLQGASNQPQHF. The CDR3 DNA follows: TGTGCCAGCAGGTTACAGGGGGCGAGCAATCAGCCCCAGCATTTT. Complete variable domain (other parts from reference TRBV2 and TRBJ1-5): EPEVTQTPSHQVTQMGQEVILRCVPISNHLYFYWYRQILGQKVEFLVSFYNNEISEKSEIFDDQFSVERPDGSNFTLKIRSTKLEDSAMYFCASRLQGASNQPQHFGDGTRLSIL.

V usage is TRBV12-1 and J usage is TRBJ2-3; the table's D gene call, TRBD1, was not cross checked with the DNA. TRBV12-1 constitutes a pseudogene. CDR3 size: 17 residues. This CDR3 is CASSFAPGHLRKDTQYF. CDR3 nucleotide sequence: TGTGCCAGCAGCTTTGCCCCGGGACACCTGAGGAAAGATACGCAGTATTTT.

In its sample, this clone was seen a few times. The genes are TRBV7-3 and TRBJ2-3; D may be TRBD1 (6 bases). The CDR3 length is 15 residues. Germline V gene lookup returns CDR1 SGHTA and CDR2 FQGTGA. Trimming removed 0 bases from V and 6 bases from J, with 13 bases in between. CDR3 DNA sequence: TGTGCCAGCAGCTTAACCAGGGGCCTGGGGGATACGCAGTATTTT. Translated, it gives CASSLTRGLGDTQYF.

The chain employs TRBV18 and TRBJ2-6; possible D gene TRBD2, 6 bases. The V end was cut by 5 bases, the J end by 0 bases, with 17 bases between. The germline gives CDR1 KGHSH, CDR2 LQKENI. The CDR3 has 18 amino acids. In DNA, the CDR3 is TGTGCCAGCTCAAAAATTACGGGACTGAGCTCTGGGGCCAACGTCCTGACTTTC. Translating it yields CASSKITGLSSGANVLTF. The full variable domain, in which reference TRBV18 and TRBJ2-6 provide the parts outside the CDR3, is NAGVMQNPRHLVRRRGQEARLRCSPMKGHSHVYWYRQLPEEGLKFMVYLQKENIIDESGMPKERFSAEFPKEGPSILRIQQVVRGDSAAYFCASSKITGLSSGANVLTFGAGSRLTVL.

The table lists this clone with a few counts. The rearrangement joins TRBV3-1 (or the pseudogene TRBV3-2) to TRBJ2-7, with 9 bases lining up with TRBD2. Unmatched junction bases numbered 1, after V lost 4 bases and J lost 3 bases. Germline V gene sequence: CDR1 LGHDT, CDR2 YNNKEL (reference sequence). CDR3 length: 13 residues. The CDR3: CASSRAGGYEQYF. The CDR3 DNA follows: TGTGCCAGCAGCCGAGCGGGGGGCTACGAGCAGTACTTC.

The chain couples TRBV5-1 to TRBJ1-4, with 11 bases fitting TRBD1. CDR1 is SGHRS and CDR2 is YFSETQ in the germline V gene. The trim removed 4 bases at V and 8 bases at J, leaving 4 bases unmatched. This CDR3 comprises 14 residues. The CDR3 nucleotides are TGCGCCAGCAGCCCGGGACAGGGGGTGGAAAAACTGTTTTTT. Its translation is CASSPGQGVEKLFF.

This clone has only one observation. The chain joins TRBV5-1 to TRBJ1-4; TRBD1 matches 8 bases. The CDR3 covers 14 residues. The J segment lost 7 bases and the V segment lost 5 bases, leaving 7 bases of the junction unmatched. Germline V gene lookup returns CDR1 SGHRS and CDR2 YFSETQ. CDR3 region: CASSPQGVGEKLFF. In nucleotides, the CDR3 is TGCGCCAGCAGTCCACAGGGGGTAGGTGAAAAACTGTTTTTT. The variable domain in full, completed from reference TRBV5-1 and TRBJ1-4, reads KAGVTQTPRYLIKTRGQQVTLSCSPISGHRSVSWYQQTPGQGLQFLFEYFSETQRNKGNFPGRFSGRQFSNSRSEMNVSTLELGDSALYLCASSPQGVGEKLFFGSGTQLSVL.

About this clone: The sample contains more than one DNA sequence encoding this CDR3. The chain carries TRBV12-3 or TRBV12-4 and TRBJ2-3; D unclear. The CDR3 has 11 amino acids. V lost 4 bases, J lost 7 bases, and 6 bases lay in between. The CDR3 loop reads CASSSGYTQYF. CDR3 nucleotides: TGTGCCAGCAGTTCGGGTTATACGCAGTATTTT.

The rearrangement joins TRBV3-1 (or the pseudogene TRBV3-2) to TRBJ2-7; 9 bases are shared with TRBD1. From germline, CDR1 is LGHDT and CDR2 YNNKEL (reference sequence). This CDR3 has 16 amino acids. The junction had 7 bases not matched to a gene; V was cut back by 0 bases and J by 4 bases. The CDR3 loop reads CASSQDEGDRVYEQYF. For the CDR3, the DNA is TGTGCCAGCAGCCAAGATGAAGGGGACAGGGTTTACGAGCAGTACTTC.

CDR3: CASSSGAGNTIYF. CDR3 nucleotide sequence: TGTGCCAGCAGTTCAGGGGCCGGAAACACCATATATTTT. V is TRBV12-3 or TRBV12-4 and J is TRBJ1-3; possibly TRBD1 for D (6 bases). Trimming removed 4 bases from V and 4 bases from J, with 8 bases in between. This CDR3 has 13 amino acids.

The chain has TRBV3-1 (or the pseudogene TRBV3-2) and TRBJ1-2; 8 nucleotides line up with TRBD1. The CDR3 runs 14 residues. Germline values: CDR1 LGHDT, CDR2 YNNKEL (reference sequence). The ends lost 1 base at V and 7 bases at J; junction bases unmatched: 5. CDR3 loop: CASSQGEQGGGYTF. In nucleotides, the CDR3 is TGTGCCAGCAGCCAAGGAGAACAGGGGGGTGGCTACACCTTC.

The table lists this clone with a count of one. This rearrangement joins TRBV6-1 to TRBJ1-1; D perhaps matches TRBD1 (6 bases). Germline CDR1 and CDR2: MNHNS and SASEGT. V lost 2 bases to trimming and J lost 1 base, with 11 bases between them. The CDR3 sequence is 15 residues long. CDR3 protein: CASSEWGRGNTEAFF. The CDR3 nucleotides read TGTGCCAGCAGTGAATGGGGCAGGGGGAACACTGAAGCTTTCTTT.

This chain links TRBV6-1 with TRBJ1-4, with 7 positions matching TRBD1. With V trimmed by 4 bases and J by 0 bases, 8 bases remained unmatched. Germline V gene data show CDR1 as MNHNS and CDR2 as SASEGT. The CDR3 covers 17 residues. Here the CDR3 reads CASSAGTAYATNEKLFF. CDR3 bases: TGTGCCAGCAGTGCCGGGACAGCCTATGCAACTAATGAAAAACTGTTTTTT.

V and J are TRBV7-9 and TRBJ1-6, with D unresolved. CDR1 is SEHNR, CDR2 FQNEAQ, per germline (reference sequence). The CDR3 length is 12 residues. Trimming shortened V by 2 bases and J by 7 bases, and 3 bases separated the two germline ends. The CDR3 here is CASSLSNSPLHF. The CDR3 DNA sequence: TGTGCCAGCAGCTTAAGCAATTCACCCCTCCACTTT.

This clone was recorded once. The J gene is TRBJ1-2, the V gene TRBV29-1, with D unresolved. The CDR3 has 11 amino acids. V shed 7 bases and J shed 7 bases, with 13 bases lying between them. The germline V gene encodes CDR1 SQVTM and CDR2 ANQGSEA. Here the CDR3 DNA reads TGCAGCGGGGCGGGGAATGGTGGCTACACCTTC. Protein sequence: CSGAGNGGYTF. Variable domain in full (rest from reference TRBV29-1 and TRBJ1-2): SAVISQKPSRDICQRGTSLTIQCQVDSQVTMMFWYRQQPGQSLTLIATANQGSEATYESGFVIDKFPISRPNLTFSTLTVSNMSPEDSSIYLCSGAGNGGYTFGSGTRLTVV.

The chain links TRBV4-2 to TRBJ1-4; TRBD1 matches 8 bases. J gave up 0 bases and V 3 bases, and 3 bases lay outside the gene matches. Germline values: CDR1 LGHNA, CDR2 YNFKEQ. This CDR3 has 16 residues. The CDR3 is CASSQDRDTTNEKLFF. The CDR3 nucleotides read TGTGCCAGCAGCCAGGACAGGGATACAACTAATGAAAAACTGTTTTTT.

The chain joins TRBV9 to TRBJ2-5; 12 bases fit TRBD2. J lost 1 base, V lost 4 bases, and 5 bases had no gene match. In germline, CDR1 is SGDLS, CDR2 YYNGEE. The CDR3 totals 16 residues. DNA of the CDR3: TGTGCCAGCAGCCCCCGACTAGCGGGGGCCCAAGAGACCCAGTACTTC. As protein: CASSPRLAGAQETQYF.

The sample holds one count of this clone. V and J are TRBV27 and TRBJ2-1; TRBD2 agrees at 8 bases. Unmatched junction bases numbered 9, after V lost 5 bases and J lost 9 bases. Per germline, CDR1 MNHEY and CDR2 SMNVEV (reference sequence). The CDR3 has 14 residues. CDR3 bases: TGTGCCAGCAGTAAACTAGCGGAGGAGGGTGAGCAGTTCTTC. This translates into CASSKLAEEGEQFF.

As DNA, the CDR3 is TGCAGTGCTAGTAGGCTGGCAGGGGAGGGTGAAAAACTGTTTTTT. It is translated as CSASRLAGEGEKLFF. V usage is TRBV20-1 and J usage is TRBJ1-4; D possibly corresponds to TRBD1 (6 bases). The germline V gene encodes CDR1 DFQATT and CDR2 SNEGSKA (reference sequence). Trimming took off 3 bases at V and 7 bases at J, with 18 bases between the two ends. The CDR3 is 15 residues long.

This clone was seen many times. The chain uses TRBV28 and TRBJ1-2; no clear D gene. CDR1 and CDR2 (germline): MDHEN, SYDVKM. The V gene lost 10 bases and the J gene lost 4 bases, with 13 bases spanning the gap. The CDR3 has 12 residues. The CDR3 loop is CAITLGSYGYTF. Here the CDR3 DNA reads TGTGCCATCACCCTCGGTTCCTATGGCTACACCTTC.